This is a list of T cell receptor beta chains from one sample in a study of blood T cell repertoires in COVID-19. The data were produced by immunoSEQ multiplex PCR, yet TCRdb's version contains in-frame clones alone and is incomplete. This sample has 350,000 or so clones, with roughly nine tenths found just once. The specimen was peripheral blood. The source of these receptors is an older woman with COVID-19, enrolled during active disease. CDR3s include the opening cysteine and the closing phenylalanine or tryptophan. The D gene is left open where the match is weak. A clone size is listed for some rows: how often the clone was seen (once, few, many), or a class if it is expanded.

len	v_gene	d_gene	j_gene	abundance	CDR3aa	CDR3nt
16	TRBV9	TRBD1	TRBJ1-3	NA	CASSPNTQGAGNTIYF	TGTGCCAGCAGCCCCAATACACAGGGGGCTGGAAACACCATATATTTT
14	TRBV2	TRBD1	TRBJ2-7	NA	CASRSGTGGFEQYF	TGTGCCAGCAGATCCGGGACAGGGGGCTTCGAGCAGTACTTC
13	TRBV3-1/TRBV3-2	NA	TRBJ2-2	NA	CASSQGEPGELFF	TGTGCCAGCAGCCAAGGGGAGCCCGGGGAGCTGTTTTTT
15	TRBV4-1	TRBD1	TRBJ1-2	NA	CASSYEEGQNYGYTF	TGCGCCAGCAGCTATGAAGAGGGACAGAACTATGGCTACACCTTC
17	TRBV6-2/TRBV6-3	TRBD2	TRBJ2-1	NA	CASSYSPLAGVYNEQFF	TGTGCCAGCAGTTACTCGCCGCTAGCGGGGGTGTACAATGAGCAGTTCTTC
16	TRBV6-2/TRBV6-3	TRBD1	TRBJ1-1	few	CASSYPRTGLDTEAFF	TGTGCCAGCAGTTACCCTAGGACAGGTTTGGACACTGAAGCTTTCTTT
13	TRBV12-3/TRBV12-4	NA	TRBJ1-5	NA	CASSFSGNQPQHF	TGTGCCAGCAGTTTTTCAGGTAATCAGCCCCAGCATTTT
15	TRBV29-1	NA	TRBJ1-2	NA	CSVDEEVGIRKGYTF	TGCAGCGTTGACGAGGAGGTAGGGATTCGAAAAGGCTACACCTTC
11	TRBV5-8	NA	TRBJ2-2	few	CASSFSRELFF	TGTGCCAGCAGCTTTAGCCGGGAGCTGTTTTTT
17	TRBV19	NA	TRBJ1-6	NA	CASSIVRAARGDSPLHF	TGTGCCAGTAGTATAGTTAGGGCGGCCAGGGGAGACTCACCCCTCCACTTT
16	TRBV28	NA	TRBJ2-1	NA	CASSSRGRSSYNEQFF	TGTGCCAGCAGTTCCAGAGGGCGAAGTTCCTACAATGAGCAGTTCTTC
16	TRBV5-4	NA	TRBJ1-6	NA	CASSLVVGTLNSPLHF	TGTGCCAGCAGCTTGGTCGTTGGGACACTTAATTCACCCCTCCACTTT
14	TRBV11-2	NA	TRBJ2-7	NA	CASSQEWLSYEQYF	TGTGCCAGCAGCCAAGAGTGGTTATCCTACGAGCAGTACTTC
14	TRBV15	NA	TRBJ2-7	NA	CATSEKATAREQYF	TGTGCCACCAGCGAAAAGGCGACTGCTCGCGAGCAGTACTTC
14	TRBV5-3	NA	TRBJ1-2	NA	CARRLTGSSYGYTF	TGTGCCAGAAGGCTTACAGGGAGTTCCTATGGCTACACCTTC
15	TRBV18	TRBD1	TRBJ1-1	NA	CASSPQGAPNTEAFF	TGTGCCAGCTCACCACAGGGGGCCCCGAACACTGAAGCTTTCTTT
15	TRBV6-1	TRBD1	TRBJ1-5	NA	CASSELGTGTQPQHF	TGTGCCAGCAGTGAACTAGGGACAGGGACTCAGCCCCAGCATTTT
13	TRBV3-1/TRBV3-2	NA	TRBJ1-2	NA	CASSHRDRNGYTF	TGTGCCAGCAGCCATCGCGACAGAAATGGCTACACCTTC
19	TRBV7-3	TRBD1	TRBJ2-6	NA	CASSFLTGGSASGANVLTF	TGTGCCAGCAGCTTTCTGACAGGGGGAAGCGCCTCGGGGGCCAACGTCCTGACTTTC
16	TRBV6-1	TRBD1	TRBJ2-7	NA	CASSDLKRDRTYEQYF	TGTGCCAGCAGTGATCTCAAACGGGACAGAACCTACGAGCAGTACTTC
16	TRBV3-1/TRBV3-2	NA	TRBJ1-4	NA	CASSQDWGATNEKLFF	TGTGCCAGCAGCCAAGATTGGGGAGCAACTAATGAAAAACTGTTTTTT
14	TRBV4-1	TRBD1	TRBJ2-5	NA	CASSLLTGKETQYF	TGCGCCAGCAGCTTACTGACAGGGAAGGAGACCCAGTACTTC
12	TRBV6-5	TRBD1	TRBJ1-1	NA	CASSQRQGPAFF	TGTGCCAGCAGTCAACGACAGGGTCCGGCTTTCTTT
14	TRBV6-5	TRBD2	TRBJ2-3	once	CASRAGGLTDTQYF	TGTGCCAGCAGGGCGGGGGGCCTCACAGATACGCAGTATTTT
14	TRBV18	TRBD1	TRBJ1-2	NA	CASSHGGQGSGYTF	TGTGCCAGCTCCCACGGGGGACAGGGGAGCGGCTACACCTTC
18	TRBV4-2	TRBD2	TRBJ2-1	NA	CASSQVSSGESSYNEQFF	TGTGCCAGCAGCCAAGTGTCTAGCGGGGAGTCCTCCTACAATGAGCAGTTCTTC
15	TRBV14	TRBD1	TRBJ2-1	once	CASSPGQGAVNEQFF	TGTGCCAGCAGCCCGGGACAGGGGGCAGTCAATGAGCAGTTCTTC
13	TRBV28	NA	TRBJ1-6	NA	CASSWGDNSPLHF	TGTGCCAGCAGTTGGGGGGACAATTCACCCCTCCACTTT
16	TRBV27	NA	TRBJ1-5	once	CASSLSWGGSNQPQHF	TGTGCCAGCAGTTTATCGTGGGGGGGTAGCAATCAGCCCCAGCATTTT
13	TRBV30	NA	TRBJ1-2	NA	CAWSVEEVKGYTF	TGTGCCTGGAGTGTCGAAGAGGTAAAAGGCTACACCTTC
13	TRBV3-1/TRBV3-2	TRBD1	TRBJ1-1	NA	CASSQQGVTEAFF	TGTGCCAGCAGCCAGCAGGGGGTGACTGAAGCTTTCTTT
16	TRBV27	NA	TRBJ1-6	NA	CASSLTRQSPNSPLHF	TGTGCCAGCAGTTTAACCAGACAGTCACCTAATTCACCCCTCCACTTT
17	TRBV5-1	TRBD1	TRBJ1-2	once	CASSLGAGTGSRSGYTF	TGCGCCAGCAGCTTAGGGGCCGGGACAGGGTCGAGGAGTGGCTACACCTTC
17	TRBV5-1	TRBD2	TRBJ2-3	NA	CASSQSVLAGSTDTQYF	TGCGCCAGCAGCCAATCGGTGCTAGCGGGGAGTACAGATACGCAGTATTTT
16	TRBV4-2	NA	TRBJ2-3	NA	CASSPAVGPATDTQYF	TGTGCCAGCAGCCCGGCGGTAGGTCCTGCCACAGATACGCAGTATTTT
15	TRBV5-1	NA	TRBJ2-5	few	CASSSGGVKSETQYF	TGCGCCAGCAGCTCCGGGGGTGTAAAGTCGGAGACCCAGTACTTC
14	TRBV27	NA	TRBJ1-6	NA	CASRTEAYNSPLHF	TGTGCCAGCAGGACAGAGGCCTATAATTCACCCCTCCACTTT
14	TRBV3-1/TRBV3-2	TRBD1	TRBJ2-7	once	CASSQGQVLAEQYF	TGTGCCAGCAGCCAGGGACAGGTCTTAGCCGAGCAGTACTTC
16	TRBV19	NA	TRBJ1-2	NA	CASGGEHSPLTSGYTF	TGTGCCAGTGGGGGGGAACATTCCCCCCTTACTAGTGGCTACACCTTC
13	TRBV7-9	NA	TRBJ1-2	once	CASSFRDARGYTF	TGTGCCAGCAGCTTCAGGGATGCGAGAGGCTACACCTTC
15	TRBV27	NA	TRBJ2-1	NA	CASGLSQGPYNEQFF	TGTGCCAGCGGCCTATCTCAGGGCCCCTACAATGAGCAGTTCTTC
15	TRBV5-1	NA	TRBJ1-2	NA	CASSPGQGRTYGYTF	TGCGCCAGCAGCCCCGGACAAGGACGGACCTATGGCTACACCTTC
14	TRBV4-1	NA	TRBJ1-4	NA	CASSQESTNEKLFF	TGCGCCAGCAGCCAAGAGAGTACTAATGAAAAACTGTTTTTT
13	TRBV2	TRBD1	TRBJ1-2	NA	CATTGQGADGYTF	TGTGCCACAACAGGACAGGGGGCTGATGGCTACACCTTC
14	TRBV28	TRBD2	TRBJ2-5	NA	CASTSAGQVRTQYF	TGTGCCAGCACCTCAGCGGGGCAGGTCAGGACCCAGTACTTC
16	TRBV3-1/TRBV3-2	NA	TRBJ2-7	NA	CASSQGGFRGSYEQYF	TGTGCCAGCAGCCAAGGAGGGTTCAGGGGATCATACGAGCAGTACTTC
16	TRBV11-2	NA	TRBJ1-1	NA	CASSLRGGIGNTEAFF	TGTGCCAGCAGCTTGAGGGGGGGAATTGGGAACACTGAAGCTTTCTTT
13	TRBV2	NA	TRBJ1-4	few	CASSERGSEKLFF	TGTGCCAGCAGTGAACGGGGGAGCGAAAAACTGTTTTTT
16	TRBV4-1	NA	TRBJ1-3	NA	CASSPPQALSGNTIYF	TGCGCCAGCAGCCCCCCACAGGCACTCTCTGGAAACACCATATATTTT
15	TRBV6-5	NA	TRBJ2-7	NA	CASLDSGTPPYEQYF	TGTGCCAGCCTGGACTCCGGGACACCACCCTACGAGCAGTACTTC
16	TRBV27	TRBD1	TRBJ1-2	NA	CASCKVTGLASYGYTF	TGTGCCAGCTGTAAAGTGACAGGGCTAGCCTCCTATGGCTACACCTTC
14	TRBV6-5	TRBD1	TRBJ1-2	NA	CASSQPAQGDGYTF	TGTGCCAGCAGCCAACCGGCCCAGGGGGATGGCTACACCTTC
14	TRBV5-1	TRBD2	TRBJ2-7	NA	CASRAGPATYEQYF	TGCGCCAGCAGAGCGGGGCCGGCTACCTACGAGCAGTACTTC
16	TRBV18	NA	TRBJ1-2	NA	CASSPGEGIYNYGYTF	TGTGCCAGCTCACCAGGAGAAGGAATATACAACTATGGCTACACCTTC
15	TRBV28	NA	TRBJ1-1	NA	CASSSPDRLNTEAFF	TGTGCCAGCAGTTCTCCCGACAGGCTGAACACTGAAGCTTTCTTT